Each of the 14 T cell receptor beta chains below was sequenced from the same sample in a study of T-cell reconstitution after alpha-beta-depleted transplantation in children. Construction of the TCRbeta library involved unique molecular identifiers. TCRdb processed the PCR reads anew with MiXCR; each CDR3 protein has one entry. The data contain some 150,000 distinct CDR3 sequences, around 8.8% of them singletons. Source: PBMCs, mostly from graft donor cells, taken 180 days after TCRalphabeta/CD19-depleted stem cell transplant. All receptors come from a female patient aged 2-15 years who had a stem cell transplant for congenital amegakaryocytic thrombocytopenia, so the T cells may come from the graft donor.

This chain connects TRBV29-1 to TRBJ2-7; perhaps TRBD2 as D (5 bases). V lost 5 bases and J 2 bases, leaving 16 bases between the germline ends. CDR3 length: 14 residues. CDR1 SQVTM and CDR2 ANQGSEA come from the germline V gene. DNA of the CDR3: TGCAGCGTTCTCACGGCCGGGATGACCTACGAGCAGTACTTC. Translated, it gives CSVLTAGMTYEQYF.

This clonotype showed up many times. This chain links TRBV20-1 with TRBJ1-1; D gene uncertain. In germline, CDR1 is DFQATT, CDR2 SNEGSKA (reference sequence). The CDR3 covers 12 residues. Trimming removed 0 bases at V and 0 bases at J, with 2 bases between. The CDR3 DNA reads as TGCAGTGCTAGAGATGTGAACACTGAAGCTTTCTTT. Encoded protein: CSARDVNTEAFF.

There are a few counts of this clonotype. As DNA, the CDR3 is TGTGCCAGCAGTGACACCGGGGCCCGGGGTGGGGACGAGCAGTACTTC. It translates to CASSDTGARGGDEQYF. The rearrangement links TRBV2 to TRBJ2-7; D may be TRBD1 or TRBD2 (5 bases each). V was trimmed by 3 bases and J by 5 bases, leaving 20 bases between them. The CDR3 length is 16 residues. The V gene's germline CDR1 is SNHLY and CDR2 FYNNEI.

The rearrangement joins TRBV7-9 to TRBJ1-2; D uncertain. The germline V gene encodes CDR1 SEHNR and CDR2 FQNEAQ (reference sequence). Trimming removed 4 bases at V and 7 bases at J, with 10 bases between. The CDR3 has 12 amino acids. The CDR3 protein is CASSSIIGGYTF. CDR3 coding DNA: TGTGCCAGCAGCTCCATTATAGGTGGCTACACCTTC.

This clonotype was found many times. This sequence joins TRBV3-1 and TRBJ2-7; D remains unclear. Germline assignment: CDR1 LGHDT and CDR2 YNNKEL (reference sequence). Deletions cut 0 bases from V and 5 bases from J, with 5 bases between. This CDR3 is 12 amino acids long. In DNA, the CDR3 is TGTGCCAGCAGCCAAGACACCGACGAGCAGTACTTC. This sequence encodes CASSQDTDEQYF.

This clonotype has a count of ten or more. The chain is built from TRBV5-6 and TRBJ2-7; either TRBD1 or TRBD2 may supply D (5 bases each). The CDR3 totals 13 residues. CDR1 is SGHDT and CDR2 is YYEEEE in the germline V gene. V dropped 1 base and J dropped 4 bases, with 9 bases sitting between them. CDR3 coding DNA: TGTGCCAGCAGCTTGACTAGGACATACGAGCAGTACTTC. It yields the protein CASSLTRTYEQYF.

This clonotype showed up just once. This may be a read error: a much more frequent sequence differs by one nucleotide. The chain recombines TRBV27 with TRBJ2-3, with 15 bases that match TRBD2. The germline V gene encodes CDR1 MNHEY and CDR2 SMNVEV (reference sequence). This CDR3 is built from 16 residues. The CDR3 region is CGSSLRTSGRAGTQYF. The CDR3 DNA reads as TGTGGCAGCAGTTTAAGGACTAGCGGGAGGGCCGGTACGCAGTATTTT.

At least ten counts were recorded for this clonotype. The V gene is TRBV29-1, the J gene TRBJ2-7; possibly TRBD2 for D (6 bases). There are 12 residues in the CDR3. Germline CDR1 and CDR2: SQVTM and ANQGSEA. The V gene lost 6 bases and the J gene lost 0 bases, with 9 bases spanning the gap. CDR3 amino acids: CSVHSGSYEQYF. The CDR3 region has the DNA TGCAGCGTGCATAGCGGCTCCTACGAGCAGTACTTC.

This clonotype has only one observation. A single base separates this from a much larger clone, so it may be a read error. The DNA of the CDR3 is TGCGCCAGCAGCTTGGTACACAGGAACACTGAAGCTTTCTTT. It is translated as CASSLVHRNTEAFF. The chain links TRBV4-3 to TRBJ1-1; D call uncertain. V was shortened by 5 bases and J by 1 base, with 11 bases between the two germline ends. CDR3 length: 14 amino acids. From germline, CDR1 is LGHNA and CDR2 YSLEER.

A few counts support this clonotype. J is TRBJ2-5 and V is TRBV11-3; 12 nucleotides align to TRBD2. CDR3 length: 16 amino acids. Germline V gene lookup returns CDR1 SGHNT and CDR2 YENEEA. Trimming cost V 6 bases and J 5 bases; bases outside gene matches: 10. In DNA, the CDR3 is TGTGCCAGCAGGGATCTAGCGGGGGGGCCGGAGGAGACCCAGTACTTC. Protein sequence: CASRDLAGGPEETQYF. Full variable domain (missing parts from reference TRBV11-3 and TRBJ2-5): EAGVVQSPRYKIIEKKQPVAFWCNPISGHNTLYWYLQNLGQGPELLIRYENEEAVDDSQLPKDRFSAERLKGVDSTLKIQPAELGDSAVYLCASRDLAGGPEETQYFGPGTRLLVL.

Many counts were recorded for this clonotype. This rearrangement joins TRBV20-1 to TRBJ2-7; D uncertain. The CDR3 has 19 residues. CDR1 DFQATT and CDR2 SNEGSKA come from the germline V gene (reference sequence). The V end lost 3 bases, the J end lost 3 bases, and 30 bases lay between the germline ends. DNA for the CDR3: TGCAGTGCTAGGGCTTTACCTCAAACCTCGAAGATTAGCAACTACGAGCAGTACTTC. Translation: CSARALPQTSKISNYEQYF.

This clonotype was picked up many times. CDR3 in amino acids: CASSLFAGMLGELFF. The CDR3 coding sequence is TGTGCCAGCAGTTTATTCGCAGGGATGCTCGGGGAGCTGTTTTTT. The chain has TRBV12-3 or TRBV12-4 and TRBJ2-2; TRBD1 is a possible D gene (5 bases). The CDR3 loop spans 15 amino acids. V dropped 2 bases and J dropped 7 bases, with 14 bases sitting between them.

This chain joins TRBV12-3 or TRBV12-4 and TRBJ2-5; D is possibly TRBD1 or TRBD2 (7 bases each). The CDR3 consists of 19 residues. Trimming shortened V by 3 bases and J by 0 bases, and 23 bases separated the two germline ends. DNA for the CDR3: TGTGCCAGCAGTTTTTCCAGGGGGGGGCCTGCTGTTTACCAAGAGACCCAGTACTTC. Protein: CASSFSRGGPAVYQETQYF.

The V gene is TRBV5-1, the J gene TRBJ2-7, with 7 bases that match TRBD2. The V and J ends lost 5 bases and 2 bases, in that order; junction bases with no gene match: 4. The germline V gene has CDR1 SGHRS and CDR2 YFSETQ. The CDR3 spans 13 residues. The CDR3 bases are TGCGCCAGCAGTAGGAGCGGGGCCTACGAGCAGTACTTC. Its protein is CASSRSGAYEQYF.